A selection of T cell receptor beta chains follows, all from one sample in a study of cytotoxic CD8 clonotypes in ibrutinib-treated CLL. Generated by immunoSEQ multiplex PCR, the TCRdb table keeps only in-frame clones and is missing some. Here the sample spans over 45,000 clones, 50% to 70% being singletons. The sample was PBMCs, taken at disease progression, from a patient treated with ibrutinib. Every receptor here comes from a human donor with chronic lymphocytic leukemia. Each CDR3 is given with its conserved first and last residue. The D gene is left open where the match is weak. Clone size is stated in some rows and not others, as once, few, many or a class when expanded.

j_gene,v_gene,d_gene,abundance,CDR3nt,CDR3aa
TRBJ2-1,TRBV15,NA,once,TGTGCCACCAGCCACATTGAGGGGAGCTCCTACAATGAGCAGTTCTTC,CATSHIEGSSYNEQFF
TRBJ2-7,TRBV29-1,NA,NA,TGCAGCGTTGATCTGGGGGTAGATGAGCAGTACTTC,CSVDLGVDEQYF
TRBJ1-4,TRBV2,TRBD1,NA,TGTGCCAGCAGGGACAGGGGTGCAACTAATGAAAAACTGTTTTTT,CASRDRGATNEKLFF
TRBJ1-2,TRBV2,TRBD1,few,TGTGCCAGCAGGTGGACAGGGGCCACCTATGGCTACACCTTC,CASRWTGATYGYTF
TRBJ2-7,TRBV30,NA,NA,TGTGCCTGGAGTCTAACCCACTCGGGACGGGACGAGCAGTACTTC,CAWSLTHSGRDEQYF
TRBJ2-7,TRBV11-3,NA,NA,TGTGCCAGCAGCAACAGGGCTTTGCCCCATTTCCTGCAGTACTTC,CASSNRALPHFLQYF
TRBJ2-1,TRBV7-8,NA,NA,TGTGCCAGCAGCTTAGAAGACGGCACTCTCGGCTACAATGAGCAGTTCTTC,CASSLEDGTLGYNEQFF
TRBJ2-7,TRBV29-1,NA,NA,TGCAGCGTTGATTTTGGGTACGAGCAGTACTTC,CSVDFGYEQYF
TRBJ1-5,TRBV6-1,NA,once,TGTGCCAGCAGCCAATGGGACAGCAATCAGCCCCAGCATTTT,CASSQWDSNQPQHF
TRBJ2-7,TRBV2,NA,few,TGTGCCTCAGTGGGATGGACGGTTTCCTACGAGCAGTACTTC,CASVGWTVSYEQYF
TRBJ2-7,TRBV11-2,TRBD1,NA,TGTGCCAGCAGCTTGGACAGGAAATCGTACGAGCAGTACTTC,CASSLDRKSYEQYF
TRBJ2-3,TRBV2,NA,few,TGTGCCAGCACTGGGCACGCACAGAATACGCAGTATTTT,CASTGHAQNTQYF
TRBJ1-5,TRBV18,NA,NA,TGTGCCAGCTCACCCTCAGGGGAACAGCCCCAGCATTTT,CASSPSGEQPQHF
TRBJ1-5,TRBV7-8,TRBD1,NA,TGTGCCAGCAGCTTGGCCGGGACAGGGAATCAGCCCCAGCATTTT,CASSLAGTGNQPQHF
TRBJ1-4,TRBV6-7,NA,few,TGTGCCAGCAGAGACCGCCCGGGGCGCGAGAATGAAAAACTGTTTTTT,CASRDRPGRENEKLFF
TRBJ1-1,TRBV18,NA,few,TGTGCCAGCTCACCATCGGGAACCCAAGAAGCTTTCTTT,CASSPSGTQEAFF
TRBJ2-2,TRBV7-9,NA,NA,TGTGCCAGCACCCTTCCAGGCGGCACCGGGGAGCTGTTTTTT,CASTLPGGTGELFF
TRBJ2-3,TRBV9,TRBD2,NA,TGTGCCAGCAGCGTAAGCGGGAGGGCTGCCCTGACAGATACGCAGTATTTT,CASSVSGRAALTDTQYF
TRBJ1-6,TRBV30,NA,few,TGTGCCTGGATACCAGGGTCCGGTTCACCCCTCCACTTT,CAWIPGSGSPLHF
TRBJ1-5,TRBV19,TRBD1,NA,TGTGCCAGTAGTGGTTCCAGGGGGGACAAGTATCAGCCCCAGCATTTT,CASSGSRGDKYQPQHF
TRBJ2-1,TRBV25-1,NA,NA,TGTGCCAGCAGTGTTGCCGGGAGCGGCTACAATGAGCAGTTCTTC,CASSVAGSGYNEQFF
TRBJ2-3,TRBV6-1,TRBD2,NA,TGTGCCAGCAGTGAAGGTTTTAGCGGGGGAGCACAGAGTACGCAGTATTTT,CASSEGFSGGAQSTQYF
TRBJ2-7,TRBV9,NA,NA,TGTGCCAGCAGCGGTGACAGGTCAACCGACGAGCAGTACTTC,CASSGDRSTDEQYF
TRBJ2-2,TRBV10-3,NA,few,TGTGCCATCAGTGAGTCTGGGGCGAGGAGGCTGTTTTTT,CAISESGARRLFF
TRBJ1-4,TRBV29-1,NA,NA,TGCAGCGTTGAGTCGGCAGGGAATGAAAAACTGTTTTTT,CSVESAGNEKLFF
TRBJ2-5,TRBV12-5,NA,NA,TGTGCTAGTGATAGGTGGGAAAACCAAGAGACCCAGTACTTC,CASDRWENQETQYF
TRBJ2-5,TRBV7-2,TRBD1,NA,TGTGCCAGCAGCTGGGACAGGGTACGACAAGAGACCCAGTACTTC,CASSWDRVRQETQYF
TRBJ1-5,TRBV7-9,NA,few,TGTGCCAGCAGCTTGGACAGTGATCAGCCCCAGCATTTT,CASSLDSDQPQHF
TRBJ2-5,TRBV11-2,NA,many,TGTGCCAGCAGCTCACTCGACGGAAAAGAGACCCAGTACTTC,CASSSLDGKETQYF
TRBJ1-2,TRBV28,TRBD1,few,TGTGCCAGCAGCTCGGGACAGGTTAGCCTTAACTATGGCTACACCTTC,CASSSGQVSLNYGYTF
TRBJ2-5,TRBV7-2,TRBD2,NA,TGTGCCAGCAGCCCCGGACTAGCGGGGGGGCAAGAGACCCAGTACTTC,CASSPGLAGGQETQYF
TRBJ2-7,TRBV4-2,NA,NA,TGTGCCAGCAGCCAAGATCTTGGCGGCCACTACGAGCAGTACTTC,CASSQDLGGHYEQYF
TRBJ2-7,TRBV11-3,NA,NA,TGTGCCAGCAGCTTAGTGGGTTACGAGCAGTACTTC,CASSLVGYEQYF
TRBJ1-1,TRBV30,TRBD1,NA,TGTGCCTGGAAACAGGGGGCAGGGATTGAAGCTTTCTTT,CAWKQGAGIEAFF
TRBJ1-2,TRBV9,NA,NA,TGTGCCAGCAGTCCCGAATGGGGCCAGAACTATGGCTACACCTTC,CASSPEWGQNYGYTF
TRBJ2-6,TRBV28,NA,many,TGTGCCAGCGGGGCTGGGGCCAACGTCCTGACTTTC,CASGAGANVLTF
TRBJ2-5,TRBV6-5,NA,NA,TGTGCCAGCAGTTATCTGGCCGAAGAGACCCAGTACTTC,CASSYLAEETQYF
TRBJ2-1,TRBV7-2,TRBD1,NA,TGTGCCAGCAGCCTCGGACAGGGGAATTACAATGAGCAGTTCTTC,CASSLGQGNYNEQFF
TRBJ2-2,TRBV7-6,NA,NA,TGTGCCAGCAGCCCAAACGGGCTAGCCCCGAGCGGGGAGCTGTTTTTT,CASSPNGLAPSGELFF
TRBJ2-7,TRBV7-8,NA,few,TGTGCCAGCAGCCCACGGGGTGCGAGGGGCTCCTACGAGCAGTACTTC,CASSPRGARGSYEQYF
TRBJ1-6,TRBV5-4,NA,NA,TGTGCCAGCAGCTTGGGGGGGAGGTCCTATAATTCACCCCTCCACTTT,CASSLGGRSYNSPLHF
TRBJ1-1,TRBV6-1,TRBD1,NA,TGTGCCAGCAGATCCAGGGGGGTTCCTGAAGCTTTCTTT,CASRSRGVPEAFF
TRBJ2-2,TRBV7-3,NA,NA,TGTGCCAGCAGCTTCAGATCCGCCGGGGAGCTGTTTTTT,CASSFRSAGELFF
TRBJ1-5,TRBV6-5,TRBD1,few,TGTGCCAGCGGGTGGTCAGGGGGCGGTCAGCCCCAGCATTTT,CASGWSGGGQPQHF
TRBJ2-2,TRBV27,TRBD2,few,TGTGCCAGCAGTTTATTGCCCCCGGGACTAGCGGCTAACACCGGGGAGCTGTTTTTT,CASSLLPPGLAANTGELFF
TRBJ1-2,TRBV19,NA,NA,TGTGCCAGTACCTCGACAGGTACTAACTATGGCTACACCTTC,CASTSTGTNYGYTF
TRBJ2-7,TRBV6-5,TRBD1,few,TGTGCCAGCAGCAAACAGGGGGCACGCGAGCAGTACTTC,CASSKQGAREQYF
TRBJ1-4,TRBV4-3,NA,NA,TGCGCCAGCAGCCACGAGGGGGAGAAGGATGAAAAACTGTTTTTT,CASSHEGEKDEKLFF
TRBJ2-3,TRBV5-1,NA,NA,TGCGCCAGCAGCTTGGCGGGCTGGGAAGATACGCAGTATTTT,CASSLAGWEDTQYF
TRBJ2-7,TRBV6-5,TRBD1,once,TGTGCCAGCAGCTTACTGGGACAGGGGGCCTACGAGCAGTACTTC,CASSLLGQGAYEQYF
TRBJ2-7,TRBV7-3,NA,NA,TGTGCCAGCAGCTGGGGATCTGGGGAGCAGTACTTC,CASSWGSGEQYF
TRBJ2-7,TRBV27,NA,NA,TGTGCCAGCAGTTTACGTATTCAGAACGAGCAGTACTTC,CASSLRIQNEQYF
TRBJ1-2,TRBV5-6,NA,NA,TGTGCCAGCAGCTTAGCGCGGGCAGGGGTCTACACCTTC,CASSLARAGVYTF
TRBJ2-5,TRBV5-1,TRBD1,NA,TGCGCCAGCAGTCGGGGGACAGGGGCACAAGAGACCCAGTACTTC,CASSRGTGAQETQYF
TRBJ2-5,TRBV14,NA,NA,TGTGCCAGCAGCCACCAGGAGACCCAGTACTTC,CASSHQETQYF
TRBJ1-1,TRBV4-1,NA,NA,TGCGCCAGCAGCCAAGACCCGCGGAGAGGGATGGCGAGCACTGAAGCTTTCTTT,CASSQDPRRGMASTEAFF